The 27 T cell receptor beta chains below come from one sample, sequenced in a study of T cell responses to AZD1222 COVID-19 vaccine. Method: immunoSEQ multiplex PCR; TCRdb's copy keeps in-frame clones and lacks some. The repertoire holds some 110,000 clones, with around 87% as singletons. The material was peripheral blood, obtained on day 0 of AZD1222 vaccination. The receptors shown here come from an adult in good health.

CDR3 in amino acids: CASSQGRLAKNIQYF. In DNA form, the CDR3 reads TGTGCCAGCAGCCAAGGGAGACTAGCCAAAAACATTCAGTACTTC. This chain links TRBV3-1 (or the pseudogene TRBV3-2) with TRBJ2-4; no firm D call. Germline CDR1 LGHDT, CDR2 YNNKEL (reference sequence). The germline V and J ends were trimmed by 1 base and 0 bases, with 7 bases remaining between them. The CDR3 totals 15 residues.

The rearrangement links TRBV7-9 to TRBJ1-1; TRBD1 matches at 8 bases. V shed 5 bases, J shed 10 bases, and the junction held 9 bases outside the gene matches. From germline, CDR1 is SEHNR and CDR2 FQNEAQ (reference sequence). CDR3 size: 13 residues. The CDR3 sequence: CASSPGTGRGAFF. The CDR3 region has the DNA TGTGCCAGCAGCCCTGGGACAGGCAGGGGAGCTTTCTTT.

Here the CDR3 DNA reads TGTGCCAGCTCACCACTCCCCGGGTTGGGGGCGAACACTGAAGCTTTCTTT. This encodes CASSPLPGLGANTEAFF. The chain employs TRBV18 and TRBJ1-1, with TRBD1 as a possible D gene (6 bases). Germline values: CDR1 KGHSH, CDR2 LQKENI. The CDR3 runs 17 residues. V shed 1 base and J shed 1 base, with 16 bases lying between them.

This chain joins TRBV10-2 and TRBJ2-5, with 13 bases identical to TRBD2. From germline, CDR1 is WSHSY and CDR2 SAAADI. This CDR3 region has 19 residues. Losses at the gene ends were 6 bases for V and 0 bases for J; bases not matched to a gene: 13. The CDR3 loop is CASRETTSGGTYYQETQYF. CDR3 in DNA: TGCGCCAGCAGGGAAACGACTAGCGGGGGGACTTACTACCAAGAGACCCAGTACTTC.

The sample holds one count of this clone. This chain links TRBV4-1 with TRBJ2-1; tentatively, D is TRBD1 or TRBD2 (6 bases each). V was pared by 4 bases and J by 7 bases, with 20 bases between. This CDR3 has 16 amino acids. Germline values: CDR1 MGHRA, CDR2 YSYEKL. The CDR3, as DNA: TGCGCCAGCAGCCGTACCTGGGGGGCCAAAGGAAATGAGCAGTTCTTC. Translated: CASSRTWGAKGNEQFF.

The gene calls are TRBV28 and TRBJ2-7, with D possibly TRBD2 on 6 matching bases. Germline assignment: CDR1 MDHEN and CDR2 SYDVKM. Between the trimmed V and J ends, which lost 10 bases and 0 bases, there was a span of 25 bases. CDR3 length equals 17 residues. CDR3 region: CATHNPPLREYSYEQYF. The CDR3 bases are TGTGCCACCCATAACCCACCCCTCCGGGAGTACTCCTACGAGCAGTACTTC.

V gene TRBV29-1 combines with J gene TRBJ2-1; TRBD2 matches at 16 bases. In germline, CDR1 is SQVTM, CDR2 ANQGSEA. This CDR3 has 17 residues. The junction had 10 bases not matched to a gene; V was cut back by 7 bases and J by 4 bases. CDR3 sequence: CSARSGLAGGTYNEQFF. In DNA, the CDR3 is TGCAGCGCACGATCGGGACTAGCGGGGGGGACGTACAATGAGCAGTTCTTC.

CDR3 loop: CASSTGSNTEAFF. The DNA for the CDR3 is TGTGCCAGCAGCACCGGGTCGAACACTGAAGCTTTCTTT. This sequence joins TRBV28 and TRBJ1-1; D is uncertain. Trimming stripped 6 bases from V and 1 base from J, with 9 bases between. Germline loops: CDR1 MDHEN, CDR2 SYDVKM. The length of the CDR3 is 13 residues.

This chain links TRBV7-2 with TRBJ1-2, with TRBD1 identical over 8 bases. Trimming at V came to 5 bases and at J to 5 bases, leaving 4 bases not matched to a gene. Germline V gene lookup returns CDR1 SGHTA and CDR2 FQGNSA. The CDR3 contains 13 residues. The CDR3 loop is CASSQGAGYGYTF. Here the CDR3 DNA reads TGTGCCAGCAGCCAGGGGGCGGGGTATGGCTACACCTTC.

This rearrangement joins TRBV15 to TRBJ2-2; D might be TRBD1 (5 bases). In germline, CDR1 is LNHNV, CDR2 YYDKDF (reference sequence). The CDR3 is 20 amino acids. V was shortened by 0 bases and J by 0 bases, with 20 bases between the two germline ends. The CDR3 DNA reads TGTGCCACCAGCAGAGATCGTCCCTCGTACGACAGTCCGAACACCGGGGAGCTGTTTTTT. It translates to CATSRDRPSYDSPNTGELFF.

The chain joins TRBV7-9 to TRBJ1-2, with 9 bases fitting TRBD1. The CDR3 spans 13 residues. The V and J ends lost 2 bases and 6 bases, in that order; junction bases with no gene match: 1. The germline V gene encodes CDR1 SEHNR and CDR2 FQNEAQ (reference sequence). The CDR3 DNA sequence: TGTGCCAGCAGCTTAAGGACAGGGGATGGCTACACCTTC. Translated: CASSLRTGDGYTF.

The J gene is TRBJ2-3, the V gene TRBV18; D not certain. CDR3 length equals 13 residues. V lost 3 bases and J 2 bases, leaving 6 bases between the germline ends. Germline values: CDR1 KGHSH, CDR2 LQKENI. The CDR3 spells CASSPGLTDTQYF. As DNA, the CDR3 is TGTGCCAGCTCACCCGGCCTCACAGATACGCAGTATTTT.

The rearrangement joins TRBV11-2 to TRBJ2-1, with TRBD2 identical over 8 bases. CDR3 length: 16 amino acids. V shed 6 bases and J 3 bases; nucleotides not matched to a gene: 10. CDR1 and CDR2 from the germline V gene are SGHAT and FQNNGV. The CDR3 loop is CASRPPGLGNYNEQFF. The CDR3 bases are TGTGCCAGCAGGCCGCCGGGACTAGGAAACTACAATGAGCAGTTCTTC.

The rearrangement joins TRBV14 to TRBJ1-4; D might be TRBD1 (6 bases). The V end lost 5 bases, the J end lost 4 bases, and 14 bases lay between the germline ends. This CDR3 is built from 15 residues. Germline loops: CDR1 SGHDN, CDR2 FVKESK. The CDR3 DNA reads as TGTGCCAGCAGCTCATTGGACAGCTTTAATGAAAAACTGTTTTTT. Protein sequence: CASSSLDSFNEKLFF.

This chain uses TRBV24-1 with TRBJ1-4, with a weak D call TRBD1 (6 bases). Germline lookup yields CDR1 KGHDR and CDR2 SFDVKD. The CDR3 loop spans 14 amino acids. V was shortened by 9 bases and J by 7 bases, with 17 bases between the two germline ends. CDR3 in amino acids: CATGEGGLGEKLFF. The CDR3 DNA reads TGTGCCACCGGAGAAGGGGGGTTAGGTGAAAAACTGTTTTTT.

The chain is built from TRBV4-2 and TRBJ1-5, with 10 nucleotides matching TRBD1. The CDR3 spans 18 residues. CDR1 is LGHNA, CDR2 YNFKEQ, per germline. V trimming: 4 bases; J trimming: 5 bases; junction bases outside the gene matches: 14. This CDR3 reads CASSRDGGQGFFYQPQHF. DNA of the CDR3: TGTGCCAGCAGCCGGGACGGGGGACAGGGGTTTTTTTATCAGCCCCAGCATTTT.

The chain combines TRBV7-8 with TRBJ1-1; unclear D gene. Germline CDR1 is SGHVS and CDR2 is FQNEAQ. The CDR3 totals 14 residues. The V end lost 1 base, the J end lost 0 bases, and 6 bases lay between the germline ends. This CDR3 is CASSLGGLNTEAFF. The CDR3 coding sequence is TGTGCCAGCAGCTTAGGAGGGTTGAACACTGAAGCTTTCTTT. Filled out from reference TRBV7-8 and TRBJ1-1, the complete variable domain reads GAGVSQSPRYKVAKRGQDVALRCDPISGHVSLFWYQQALGQGPEFLTYFQNEAQLDKSGLPSDRFFAERPEGSVSTLKIQRTQQEDSAVYLCASSLGGLNTEAFFGQGTRLTVV.

The chain links TRBV29-1 to TRBJ2-1, with unresolved D. The CDR3 contains 16 residues. V was trimmed by 3 bases and J by 0 bases, leaving 15 bases between them. Germline CDR1 is SQVTM and CDR2 is ANQGSEA. The CDR3 spells CSVEVGRRSSYNEQFF. CDR3 nucleotide sequence: TGCAGCGTTGAGGTCGGGCGGCGGAGCTCCTACAATGAGCAGTTCTTC.

The chain carries TRBV6-1 and TRBJ1-4, with D possibly TRBD1 on 5 matching bases. The V end lost 0 bases, the J end lost 5 bases, and 7 bases lay between the germline ends. This CDR3 comprises 14 residues. Germline CDR1 reads MNHNS; CDR2 reads SASEGT. This CDR3 reads CASSEAGGNEKLFF. The CDR3 DNA is TGTGCCAGCAGTGAAGCCGGGGGAAATGAAAAACTGTTTTTT.

This rearrangement joins TRBV15 to TRBJ2-2, with D unclear. The CDR3 runs 16 residues. The V gene lost 0 bases and the J gene lost 4 bases, with 12 bases spanning the gap. Germline V lookup: CDR1 LNHNV, CDR2 YYDKDF (reference sequence). The CDR3, as DNA: TGTGCCACCAGCAGAGATTGGCTAGAGAGCACCGGGGAGCTGTTTTTT. Encoded protein: CATSRDWLESTGELFF.

This CDR3 is CASSPSISYEQYF. The CDR3 DNA reads as TGTGCCAGCAGTCCTAGCATTTCCTACGAGCAGTACTTC. This chain uses TRBV12-3 or TRBV12-4 with TRBJ2-7, with D possibly TRBD2 on 5 matching bases. CDR3 size: 13 residues. Trimming shortened V by 5 bases and J by 1 base, and 9 bases separated the two germline ends.

The DNA for the CDR3 is TGTGCCAGCAGTTTGGGTAGTCTATACGAGCAGTACTTC. It encodes CASSLGSLYEQYF. The genes are TRBV12-3 or TRBV12-4 and TRBJ2-7; D remains ambiguous. The CDR3 runs to 13 residues. Trimming took off 3 bases at V and 4 bases at J, with 10 bases between the two ends.

As to this clone: The junction departs from the called germline gene at one end, perhaps through a read error. The chain has TRBV7-7 and TRBJ2-5; D is undetermined. Germline V gene data show CDR1 as SSHAT and CDR2 as FNYEAQ (reference sequence). The CDR3 contains 15 residues. The CDR3 reads CASSLILGLQETQYF. CDR3 in DNA: TGTGCTAGCAGCTTAATTCTGGGCTTACAAGAGACCCAGTACTTC.

The rearrangement joins TRBV6-1 to TRBJ1-3; 9 bases align to TRBD1. CDR1 is MNHNS, CDR2 SASEGT, per germline. CDR3 length equals 16 residues. V gave up 2 bases and J gave up 2 bases; unmatched junction bases: 4. DNA for the CDR3: TGTGCCAGCAGTGAACCGGGACAGGGAGCTGGAAACACCATATATTTT. This codes for CASSEPGQGAGNTIYF.

The chain employs TRBV28 and TRBJ2-1; D might be TRBD2 (6 bases). The CDR3 length is 17 residues. Germline-derived CDR1 and CDR2 are MDHEN and SYDVKM. Trimming removed 5 bases from V and 0 bases from J, with 17 bases in between. The CDR3 nucleotides are TGTGCCAGCAGTCTAAATGCAGTAGCGGACTCCTACAATGAGCAGTTCTTC. Protein sequence: CASSLNAVADSYNEQFF.

The J gene is TRBJ2-2, the V gene TRBV2; 7 positions agree with TRBD2. J was trimmed by 0 bases and V by 11 bases; bases with no gene match: 3. CDR1 is SNHLY, CDR2 FYNNEI, per germline. The CDR3 totals 13 residues. CDR3 coding DNA: TGTGCCGCAGCGGGGACGAACACCGGGGAGCTGTTTTTT. Residues: CAAAGTNTGELFF.

This chain uses TRBV18 with TRBJ1-3; D remains unclear. The CDR3 is 18 residues long. In germline, CDR1 is KGHSH, CDR2 LQKENI. V lost 6 bases, J lost 0 bases, and 21 bases lay in between. The CDR3 sequence is CASSNPGPRETSGNTIYF. The CDR3 DNA sequence: TGTGCCAGCTCCAACCCCGGTCCGAGAGAGACCTCTGGAAACACCATATATTTT.